This T cell receptor beta chain is from a study of regulatory and conventional T cells in RAG deficiency. On this clone itself: The antigen remains unidentified.

This CDR3 is built from 15 residues. The junction had 8 bases not matched to a gene; V was cut back by 6 bases and J by 4 bases. Germline V gives CDR1 SGHNT, CDR2 YENEEA. Findings and caveats of the study: Other subsets showed roughly 9.9-fold reductions, but Treg unique TCR beta sequences fell roughly 110-fold in these patients.

The repertoire was sequenced with immunoSEQ multiplex PCR; TCRdb's copy has only in-frame clones and lacks some. The table records several thousand clones, around 93% of them present only once. The sorted regulatory T cells were CD4+, CD25-high and CD127-low, with genomic DNA sequenced. Another study also made use of these data, one on regulatory T cells. From that report: The PCR used 52 TRBV and 13 TRBJ primers. Regulatory T cells showed the strongest V-J pair restriction and V/J gene skewing among patient repertoires.

This receptor was obtained from a human donor in good health. This chain joins TRBV11-3 and TRBJ2-1; 8 bases agree with TRBD2. The sample taken for sequencing was CD127- CD25+ CD4+ Tregs sorted from blood. The CDR3 region is CASSPGSSGYNEQFF. CDR3 in DNA: TGTGCCAGCAGTCCAGGCTCTAGCGGGTACAATGAGCAGTTCTTC.